Below are 12 T cell receptor beta chains sequenced from a single sample in a study of blood T cells in healthy people across ages. A second PCR, run for about 6 to 12 cycles, used a sample-barcoded 5' primer plus a J-beta primer mix. TCRdb re-analysed the 5' RACE reads in MiXCR, keeping a single row per CDR3 protein. The data hold about 1.8 million distinct CDR3 sequences, with about 50% observed a single time. The sequenced sample was blood. The receptor set was obtained from a woman aged 40 to 55 in good health.

This sequence joins TRBV12-3 or TRBV12-4 and TRBJ1-5; TRBD1 matches at 7 bases. Trimming cost V 7 bases and J 9 bases; bases outside gene matches: 9. The CDR3 is made up of 13 amino acids. In nucleotides, the CDR3 is TGTGCCAGCAACCCCGGACAGGTCGGGCCCCAGCATTTT. Residues: CASNPGQVGPQHF.

This clonotype was seen a handful of times. The V call is TRBV3-1, the J call TRBJ2-3, with D perhaps matching TRBD1 (6 bases). From germline, CDR1 is LGHDT and CDR2 YNNKEL (reference sequence). V gave up 4 bases and J gave up 6 bases, with 20 bases separating them. This CDR3 is built from 16 residues. CDR3 bases: TGTGCCAGCAGCCCCTGGGACACCGAAAAAATGGATACGCAGTATTTT. Amino acids: CASSPWDTEKMDTQYF.

CDR3 bases: TGCAGTGCTGCAGCGGGGGGGGCCTACGAGCAGTACTTC. This gives the protein CSAAAGGAYEQYF. The V gene is TRBV20-1, the J gene TRBJ2-7; 10 nucleotides agree with TRBD2. V trimming: 5 bases; J trimming: 2 bases; junction bases outside the gene matches: 3. The CDR3 sequence is 13 residues long. In germline, CDR1 is DFQATT, CDR2 SNEGSKA (reference sequence).

The chain is built from TRBV20-1 and TRBJ2-1, with D maybe TRBD1 (6 bases). The J call may be mistaken, given a closer DNA end match to TRBJ2-7. Looked up from germline, CDR1 is DFQATT and CDR2 is SNEGSKA (reference sequence). The CDR3 runs to 13 residues. Here the CDR3 reads CSAARGSDNEQYF. DNA for the CDR3: TGCAGTGCCGCTAGGGGGTCGGACAATGAGCAGTACTTC.

The CDR3 coding sequence is TGTGCCAGCAGCCACCGACTAGCGGGGGGGCAGGGTGAGCAGTTCTTC. Translating it yields CASSHRLAGGQGEQFF. This rearrangement joins TRBV4-2 to TRBJ2-1, with 14 bases aligning to TRBD2. Germline V gene sequence: CDR1 LGHNA, CDR2 YNFKEQ. The CDR3 runs 16 residues. V lost 3 bases and J lost 9; bases outside the gene matches: 7.

This clonotype has a handful of counts. This chain uses TRBV10-1 with TRBJ2-3; D gene ambiguous. This CDR3 has 15 amino acids. V shed 0 bases and J shed 1 base, with 8 bases lying between them. Germline V CDR1 and CDR2: WNHNN, SYGVQD (reference sequence). The CDR3 protein is CASSESTARTDTQYF. CDR3 sequence (DNA): TGCGCCAGCAGTGAGTCTACGGCCCGCACAGATACGCAGTATTTT.

The chain combines TRBV5-1 with TRBJ2-5, with D possibly being TRBD2 (5 bases). From germline, CDR1 is SGHRS and CDR2 YFSETQ. This CDR3 is built from 15 residues. The V and J ends lost 0 bases and 2 bases respectively, with 11 bases between them. The CDR3 reads CASSLEGSGQETQYF. CDR3 in DNA: TGCGCCAGCAGCTTGGAAGGGAGTGGGCAAGAGACCCAGTACTTC. Using reference TRBV5-1 and TRBJ2-5 for the parts outside the CDR3, the full variable domain is KAGVTQTPRYLIKTRGQQVTLSCSPISGHRSVSWYQQTPGQGLQFLFEYFSETQRNKGNFPGRFSGRQFSNSRSEMNVSTLELGDSALYLCASSLEGSGQETQYFGPGTRLLVL.

The chain uses TRBV7-2 and TRBJ1-2, with TRBD1 matching over 8 bases. V trimming: 5 bases; J trimming: 4 bases; junction bases outside the gene matches: 6. Germline CDR1 reads SGHTA; CDR2 reads FQGNSA. This CDR3 is 14 amino acids long. The CDR3 region has the DNA TGTGCCAGCAGCGTCAGGGGGCCAGGCTATGGCTACACCTTC. Residues: CASSVRGPGYGYTF.

The chain employs TRBV6-5 and TRBJ2-7; 8 bases agree with TRBD1. Trimming removed 5 bases from V and 6 bases from J; junction bases left unmatched: 12. CDR3 length: 15 residues. Looked up from germline, CDR1 is MNHEY and CDR2 is SVGAGI. CDR3 loop: CASSETGALPAEQYF. CDR3 nucleotides: TGTGCCAGCAGTGAGACAGGGGCCCTGCCTGCCGAGCAGTACTTC.

The J gene is TRBJ1-2, the V gene TRBV7-8; D is unresolved. The CDR3 is 13 amino acids. Germline loops: CDR1 SGHVS, CDR2 FQNEAQ. V lost 5 bases to trimming and J lost 8 bases, with 15 bases between them. CDR3 nucleotide sequence: TGTGCCAGCAGCCACACGGGCGGAAGGGGCTACACCTTC. Its translation: CASSHTGGRGYTF. The entire variable domain, with the rest obtained from reference TRBV7-8 and TRBJ1-2, is as follows: GAGVSQSPRYKVAKRGQDVALRCDPISGHVSLFWYQQALGQGPEFLTYFQNEAQLDKSGLPSDRFFAERPEGSVSTLKIQRTQQEDSAVYLCASSHTGGRGYTFGSGTRLTVV.

This chain uses TRBV3-1 with TRBJ2-3, with TRBD1 identical over 7 bases. The junction had 8 bases not matched to a gene; V was cut back by 7 bases and J by 7 bases. CDR1 and CDR2 (germline): LGHDT, YNNKEL (reference sequence). The CDR3 extends over 13 amino acids. CDR3 in amino acids: CASTPFRGNTQYF. CDR3 sequence (DNA): TGTGCCAGCACCCCATTCAGGGGGAATACGCAGTATTTT.

The rearrangement uses TRBV6-1 and TRBJ2-5; D is perhaps TRBD1 or TRBD2 (6 bases each). V gave up 3 bases and J gave up 4 bases, with 12 bases separating them. The CDR3 runs to 14 residues. Per germline, CDR1 MNHNS and CDR2 SASEGT. The CDR3 sequence is CASSDRGLRETQYF. CDR3 bases: TGTGCCAGCAGTGATCGGGGGCTTCGAGAGACCCAGTACTTC.